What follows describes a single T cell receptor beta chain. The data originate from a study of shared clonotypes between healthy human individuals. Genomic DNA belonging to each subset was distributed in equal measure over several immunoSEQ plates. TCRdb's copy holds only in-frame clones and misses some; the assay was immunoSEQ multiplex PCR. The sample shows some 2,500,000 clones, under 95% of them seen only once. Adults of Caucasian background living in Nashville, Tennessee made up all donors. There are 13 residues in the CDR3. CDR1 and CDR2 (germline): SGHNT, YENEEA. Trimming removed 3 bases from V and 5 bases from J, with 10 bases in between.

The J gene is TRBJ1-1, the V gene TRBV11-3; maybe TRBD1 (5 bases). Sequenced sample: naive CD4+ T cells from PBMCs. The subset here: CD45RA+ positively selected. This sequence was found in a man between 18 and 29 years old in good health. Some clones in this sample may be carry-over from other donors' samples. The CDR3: CASSFRDGTEAFF. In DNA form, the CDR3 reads TGTGCCAGCAGCTTCCGGGACGGTACTGAAGCTTTCTTT.